This is a list of T cell receptor beta chains from one sample in a study of shared clonotypes between healthy human individuals. Some clones are missing from TCRdb's copy, which holds only in-frame ones; the method was immunoSEQ multiplex PCR. The repertoire holds 800,000 to 1,200,000 clones, with 75% to 80% as singletons. Sequencing used memory CD4+ T cells from PBMCs. These receptors all stem from a man aged 18-30 years in good health. Some clones in this sample may be carry-over from other donors' samples. Each CDR3 is given with its conserved first and last residue. Fields, in order: V gene, D gene, clone size, J gene, CDR3 protein, CDR3 DNA. A D gene is named only where the DNA matches it firmly. Not every row has a clone size; where given, it reads once, few, many or a size class.

>TRBV14|.|.|TRBJ1-3
CASSQATRSSGNTIYF
TGTGCCAGCAGCCAAGCTACGCGGAGCTCTGGAAACACCATATATTTT
>TRBV6-1|.|.|TRBJ2-7
CASLGQYF
TGTGCCAGCCTGGGGCAGTACTTC
>TRBV15|TRBD1|.|TRBJ2-7
CATSSGQGFYEQYF
TGTGCCACCAGTTCAGGACAGGGGTTCTACGAGCAGTACTTC
>TRBV29-1|.|few|TRBJ2-2
CSVDTGFNTGELFF
TGCAGCGTGGATACAGGGTTTAACACCGGGGAGCTGTTTTTT
>TRBV4-1|.|.|TRBJ2-5
CASSLNSVRETQYF
TGCGCCAGCAGCCTTAATAGCGTTAGGGAGACCCAGTACTTC
>TRBV6-6|TRBD1|once|TRBJ2-7
CASSYSGQGAYEQYF
TGTGCCAGCAGTTACTCGGGACAGGGGGCCTACGAGCAGTACTTC
>TRBV14|TRBD1|.|TRBJ2-7
CASSQVYRGRREQYF
TGTGCCAGCAGCCAAGTGTACAGGGGGCGCCGGGAGCAGTACTTC
>TRBV9|.|.|TRBJ2-1
CASNQPVEVRNEQFF
TGTGCCAGCAACCAACCAGTGGAGGTCCGTAATGAGCAGTTCTTC
>TRBV6-5|.|few|TRBJ1-5
CASSYPGAVNQPQHF
TGTGCCAGCAGTTACCCAGGGGCAGTGAATCAGCCCCAGCATTTT
>TRBV15|.|few|TRBJ2-7
CATSRDDQPWDTEQYF
TGTGCCACCAGCAGAGATGATCAACCGTGGGACACGGAGCAGTACTTC
>TRBV28|TRBD1|once|TRBJ1-2
CASRFPGQGAGYTF
TGTGCCAGCAGATTCCCGGGACAGGGTGCTGGCTACACCTTC
>TRBV7-2|TRBD2|.|TRBJ2-5
CASSPGGLAGAETQYF
TGTGCCAGCAGCCCGGGGGGACTAGCGGGAGCAGAGACCCAGTACTTC
>TRBV5-1|.|.|TRBJ1-1
CASSFGADTEAFF
TGCGCCAGCAGCTTCGGGGCGGACACTGAAGCTTTCTTT
>TRBV5-6|.|.|TRBJ1-3
CASSLLQGAGNTIYF
TGTGCCAGCAGCTTGTTACAGGGTGCGGGAAACACCATATATTTT
>TRBV19|TRBD2|.|TRBJ2-1
CASSRRTSGVGEQFF
TGTGCCAGTAGTAGAAGGACTAGCGGGGTTGGTGAGCAGTTCTTC
>TRBV11-2|.|once|TRBJ2-6
CASRAGPISGANVLTF
TGTGCCAGCAGGGCGGGTCCCATCTCTGGGGCCAACGTCCTGACTTTC
>TRBV5-1|.|.|TRBJ2-1
CASSLRLNEQFF
TGCGCCAGCAGCTTGCGCCTCAATGAGCAGTTCTTC
>TRBV6-6|TRBD1|once|TRBJ2-7
CASSYQQGDGEQYF
TGTGCCAGCAGTTATCAACAGGGGGACGGCGAGCAGTACTTC
>TRBV2|.|.|TRBJ1-3
CASTGVLSGNTIYF
TGTGCCAGCACAGGGGTCCTCTCTGGAAACACCATATATTTT
>TRBV28|.|.|TRBJ1-2
CASSSLPGTRGYTF
TGTGCCAGCAGTTCCCTTCCAGGGACTCGCGGCTACACCTTC
>TRBV4-2|.|once|TRBJ2-7
CASSQVLTSHEQYF
TGTGCCAGCAGCCAAGTGCTTACATCCCACGAGCAGTACTTC
>TRBV11-1|.|once|TRBJ1-2
CASSPGQLNYGYTF
TGTGCCAGCAGCCCCGGGCAGCTTAACTATGGCTACACCTTC
>TRBV9|.|.|TRBJ2-5
CASSDGDFGGETQYF
TGTGCCAGCAGCGACGGGGACTTTGGAGGAGAGACCCAGTACTTC
>TRBV2|TRBD1|few|TRBJ2-5
CASGRDRGDETQYF
TGTGCCAGCGGGCGGGACAGGGGAGACGAGACCCAGTACTTC
>TRBV7-3|TRBD1|.|TRBJ1-2
CASSSTGTGDGYTF
TGTGCCAGCAGCTCCACCGGGACAGGGGATGGCTACACCTTC
>TRBV10-3|TRBD2|.|TRBJ2-3
CAISDGTSGTDTQYF
TGTGCCATCAGTGACGGGACTAGCGGGACAGATACGCAGTATTTT
>TRBV28|TRBD2|.|TRBJ2-7
CASSRLADYEQYF
TGTGCCAGCAGTCGACTAGCGGACTACGAGCAGTACTTC
>TRBV7-9|.|.|TRBJ1-1
CASSARGRAGTEAFF
TGTGCCAGCAGCGCCCGGGGCAGGGCTGGCACTGAAGCTTTCTTT
>TRBV18|.|.|TRBJ1-1
CASSEATEAFF
TGTGCCAGCTCGGAGGCCACTGAAGCTTTCTTT
>TRBV11-2|.|.|TRBJ1-5
CASSLDRGQPQHF
TGTGCCAGCAGCTTAGATCGGGGTCAGCCCCAGCATTTT
>TRBV7-3|.|.|TRBJ2-5
CASSLDRETQYF
TGTGCCAGCAGCTTAGATCGGGAGACCCAGTACTTC
>TRBV2|TRBD2|few|TRBJ2-1
CASSQEGTSGLEQFF
TGTGCCAGCAGTCAGGAGGGGACTAGCGGCCTAGAGCAGTTCTTC
>TRBV2|TRBD1|.|TRBJ1-5
CASSEWDSKQPQHF
TGTGCCAGCAGTGAGTGGGACAGTAAACAGCCCCAGCATTTT
>TRBV2|TRBD1|once|TRBJ1-2
CASRQGTNYGYTF
TGTGCCAGCAGACAGGGGACGAACTATGGCTACACCTTC
>TRBV18|.|.|TRBJ2-3
CASSPLVGGTDTQYF
TGTGCCAGCTCACCACTGGTAGGCGGCACAGATACGCAGTATTTT
>TRBV5-1|.|.|TRBJ2-5
CASSPGSQETQYF
TGCGCCAGCAGCCCCGGATCCCAAGAGACCCAGTACTTC
>TRBV30|.|.|TRBJ2-7
CAWKGSPYEQYF
TGTGCCTGGAAGGGCAGCCCCTACGAGCAGTACTTC
>TRBV19|.|.|TRBJ1-3
CASSTNEAGNTIYF
TGTGCCAGTAGTACAAATGAGGCTGGAAACACCATATATTTT
>TRBV6-6|.|.|TRBJ1-2
CASSYQDYGYTF
TGTGCCAGCAGTTACCAAGACTATGGCTACACCTTC
>TRBV28|TRBD1|few|TRBJ2-7
CASTPTGGGYEQYF
TGTGCCAGCACCCCGACAGGGGGAGGCTACGAGCAGTACTTC
>TRBV2|.|once|TRBJ2-5
CASSEALGGYGTQYF
TGTGCCAGCAGTGAAGCGCTTGGGGGTTACGGGACCCAGTACTTC
>TRBV18|TRBD1|.|TRBJ2-6
CASSPGQGQVGVLTF
TGTGCCAGCTCACCAGGACAGGGACAAGTGGGCGTCCTGACTTTC
>TRBV30|.|.|TRBJ1-2
CAGNPGPLSGYTF
TGTGCCGGCAACCCAGGGCCCTTATCGGGCTACACCTTC
>TRBV28|.|.|TRBJ2-3
CASSTTRRTDTQYF
TGTGCCAGCAGCACCACGAGGCGCACAGATACGCAGTATTTT
>TRBV19|TRBD1|.|TRBJ2-1
CATFGDRGSSYNEQFF
TGTGCCACCTTCGGCGACAGGGGTAGCTCCTACAATGAGCAGTTCTTC
>TRBV28|TRBD1|.|TRBJ2-7
CASNPYDRAPYEQYF
TGTGCCAGCAATCCTTACGACAGGGCCCCCTACGAGCAGTACTTC